Here is one T cell receptor beta chain with its context. What it recognizes is unknown. The V and J ends lost 0 bases and 4 bases, in that order; junction bases with no gene match: 8. There are 16 residues in the CDR3. Germline CDR1 reads GTSNPN; CDR2 reads SVGIG (reference sequence). This record comes from a study of early stage breast cancer tumors. Turning to the study itself: Of around 15 invasive breast tumors, twelve were hormone receptor-positive, HER2-negative.

Only in-frame clones appear in the TCRdb table, and some are missing; sequencing was by immunoSEQ multiplex PCR. The repertoire holds approximately 52,000 clones, 65% to 90% seen once, with more than 1.1% in the top ten. Study-level findings and limits: Tumor and normal breast were distinguished via blood comparison in most of the 16 patients. Tumors had approximately 2.5-fold higher T cell density and higher clonality than adjacent normal breast tissue.

The chain links TRBV30 to TRBJ1-2, with TRBD1 matching 10 bases. This TCR derives from a person in their fifties or sixties with breast cancer. Specimen: blood. This chain's CDR3 is CAWSVRGQGSIYGYTF. Written as DNA, the CDR3 is TGTGCCTGGAGTGTAAGGGGACAGGGGTCAATCTATGGCTACACCTTC.